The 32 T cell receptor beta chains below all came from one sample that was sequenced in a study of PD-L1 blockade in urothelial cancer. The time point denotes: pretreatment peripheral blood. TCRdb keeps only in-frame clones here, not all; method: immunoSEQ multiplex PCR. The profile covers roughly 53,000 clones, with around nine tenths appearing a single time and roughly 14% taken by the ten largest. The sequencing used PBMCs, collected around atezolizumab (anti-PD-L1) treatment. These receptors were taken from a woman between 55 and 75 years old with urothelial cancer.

DNA of the CDR3: TGTGCCAGCAGCCGGGCGATAAATGAAAAACTGTTTTTT. Translated: CASSRAINEKLFF. The chain combines TRBV14 with TRBJ1-4, with D unresolved. Germline-derived CDR1 and CDR2 are SGHDN and FVKESK. V shed 4 bases and J shed 5 bases, with 8 bases lying between them. The CDR3 consists of 13 residues.

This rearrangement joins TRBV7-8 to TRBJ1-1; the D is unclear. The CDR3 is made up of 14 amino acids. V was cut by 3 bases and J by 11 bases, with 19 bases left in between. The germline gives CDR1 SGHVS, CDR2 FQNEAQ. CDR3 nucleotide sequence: TGTGCCAGCAGCTTTTCCACTAGCGTCGTGGGGGCTTTCTTT. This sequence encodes CASSFSTSVVGAFF.

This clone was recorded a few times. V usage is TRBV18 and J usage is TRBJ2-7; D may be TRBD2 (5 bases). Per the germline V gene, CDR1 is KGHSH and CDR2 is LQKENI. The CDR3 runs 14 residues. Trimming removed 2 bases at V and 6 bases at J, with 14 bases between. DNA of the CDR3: TGTGCCAGCTCACCAATGGCTAGCCTGGGCGAGCAGTACTTC. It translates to CASSPMASLGEQYF.

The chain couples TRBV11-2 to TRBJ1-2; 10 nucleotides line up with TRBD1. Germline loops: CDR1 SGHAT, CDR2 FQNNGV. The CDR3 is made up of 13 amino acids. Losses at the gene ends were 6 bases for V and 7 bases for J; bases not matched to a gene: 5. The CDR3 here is CASRTGGGRGYTF. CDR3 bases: TGTGCCAGCAGGACAGGGGGCGGGCGTGGCTACACCTTC.

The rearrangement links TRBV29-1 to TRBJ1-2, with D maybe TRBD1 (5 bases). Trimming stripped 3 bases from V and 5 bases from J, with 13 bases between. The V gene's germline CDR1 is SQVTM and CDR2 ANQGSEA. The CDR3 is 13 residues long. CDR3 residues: CSVETAGAYGYTF. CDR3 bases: TGCAGCGTTGAGACTGCTGGGGCGTATGGCTACACCTTC.

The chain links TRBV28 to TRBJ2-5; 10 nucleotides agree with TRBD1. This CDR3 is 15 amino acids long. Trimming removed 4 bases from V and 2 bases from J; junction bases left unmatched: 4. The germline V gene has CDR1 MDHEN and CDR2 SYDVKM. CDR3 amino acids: CASSSGQGLQETQYF. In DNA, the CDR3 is TGTGCCAGCAGTTCGGGACAGGGGTTACAAGAGACCCAGTACTTC.

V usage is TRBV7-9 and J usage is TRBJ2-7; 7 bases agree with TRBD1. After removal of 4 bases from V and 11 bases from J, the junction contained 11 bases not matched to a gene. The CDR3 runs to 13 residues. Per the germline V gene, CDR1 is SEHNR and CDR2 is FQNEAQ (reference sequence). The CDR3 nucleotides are TGTGCCAGCAGCTCTACATGGACAGGAGATGAGTACTTC. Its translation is CASSSTWTGDEYF.

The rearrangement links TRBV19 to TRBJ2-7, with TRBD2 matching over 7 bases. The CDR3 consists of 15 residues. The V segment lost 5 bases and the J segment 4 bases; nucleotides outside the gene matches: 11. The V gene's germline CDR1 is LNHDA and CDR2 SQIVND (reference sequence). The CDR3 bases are TGTGCCAGTAGTCCCCCGGCGGGAGTTACTTACGAGCAGTACTTC. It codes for CASSPPAGVTYEQYF.

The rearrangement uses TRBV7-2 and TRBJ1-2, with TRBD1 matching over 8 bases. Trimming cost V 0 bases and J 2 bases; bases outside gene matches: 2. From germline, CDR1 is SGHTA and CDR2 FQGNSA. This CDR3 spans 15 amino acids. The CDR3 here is CASSLAGTGNYGYTF. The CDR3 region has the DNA TGTGCCAGCAGCTTAGCGGGGACAGGAAACTATGGCTACACCTTC.

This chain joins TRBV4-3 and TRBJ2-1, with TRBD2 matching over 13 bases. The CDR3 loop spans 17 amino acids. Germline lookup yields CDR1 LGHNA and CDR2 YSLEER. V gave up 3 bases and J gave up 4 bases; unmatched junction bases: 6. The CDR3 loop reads CASSQRPGLAGYNEQFF. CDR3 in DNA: TGCGCCAGCAGCCAGAGACCGGGACTAGCGGGGTACAATGAGCAGTTCTTC.

In DNA form, the CDR3 reads TGCAGCGTTGACAGGGGTAATGGCTACACCTTC. It translates to CSVDRGNGYTF. The rearrangement uses TRBV29-1 and TRBJ1-2; a possible D gene is TRBD1 (6 bases). V lost 3 bases, J lost 6 bases, and 8 bases lay in between. This CDR3 has 11 amino acids. Germline V gene sequence: CDR1 SQVTM, CDR2 ANQGSEA. The full variable domain, in which reference TRBV29-1 and TRBJ1-2 provide the parts outside the CDR3, is SAVISQKPSRDICQRGTSLTIQCQVDSQVTMMFWYRQQPGQSLTLIATANQGSEATYESGFVIDKFPISRPNLTFSTLTVSNMSPEDSSIYLCSVDRGNGYTFGSGTRLTVV.

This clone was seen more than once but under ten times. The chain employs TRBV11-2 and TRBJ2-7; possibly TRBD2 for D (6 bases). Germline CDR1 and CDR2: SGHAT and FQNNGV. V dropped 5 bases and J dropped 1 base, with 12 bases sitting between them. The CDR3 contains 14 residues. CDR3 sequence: CASSPRRGSYEQYF. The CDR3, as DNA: TGTGCCAGCAGCCCCCGGCGGGGTTCCTACGAGCAGTACTTC.

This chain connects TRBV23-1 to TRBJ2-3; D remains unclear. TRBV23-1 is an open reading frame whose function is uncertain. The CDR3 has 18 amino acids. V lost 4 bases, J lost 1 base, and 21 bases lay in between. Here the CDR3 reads CASSPPRAPWFGTDTQYF. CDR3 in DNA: TGCGCCAGCAGTCCCCCGCGTGCACCGTGGTTTGGCACAGATACGCAGTATTTT.

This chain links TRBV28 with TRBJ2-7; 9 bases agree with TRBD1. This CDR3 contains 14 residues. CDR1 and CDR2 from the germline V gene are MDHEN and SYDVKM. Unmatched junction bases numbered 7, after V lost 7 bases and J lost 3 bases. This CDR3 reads CASTITGGNYEQYF. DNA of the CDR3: TGTGCCAGCACTATAACAGGGGGCAACTACGAGCAGTACTTC. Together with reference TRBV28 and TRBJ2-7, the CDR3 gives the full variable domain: DVKVTQSSRYLVKRTGEKVFLECVQDMDHENMFWYRQDPGLGLRLIYFSYDVKMKEKGDIPEGYSVSREKKERFSLILESASTNQTSMYLCASTITGGNYEQYFGPGTRLTVT.

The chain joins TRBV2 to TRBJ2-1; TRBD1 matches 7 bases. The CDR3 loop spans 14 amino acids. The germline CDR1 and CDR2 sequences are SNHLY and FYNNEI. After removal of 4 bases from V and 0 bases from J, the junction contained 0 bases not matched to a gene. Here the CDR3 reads CASSGDSSYNEQFF. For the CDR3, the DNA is TGTGCCAGCAGTGGGGACAGCTCCTACAATGAGCAGTTCTTC.

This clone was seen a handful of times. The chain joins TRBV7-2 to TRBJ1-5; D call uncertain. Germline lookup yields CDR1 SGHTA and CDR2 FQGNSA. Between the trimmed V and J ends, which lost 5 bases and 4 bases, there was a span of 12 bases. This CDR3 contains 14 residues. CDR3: CASSGQVVNQPQHF. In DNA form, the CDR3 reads TGTGCCAGCAGCGGGCAGGTGGTTAATCAGCCCCAGCATTTT.

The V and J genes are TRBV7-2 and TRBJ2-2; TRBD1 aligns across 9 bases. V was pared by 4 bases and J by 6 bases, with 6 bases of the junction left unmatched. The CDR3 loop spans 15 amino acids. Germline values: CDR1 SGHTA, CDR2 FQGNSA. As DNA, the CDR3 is TGTGCCAGCAGCTCCCGGACAGGGGAGGCCGGGGAGCTGTTTTTT. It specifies CASSSRTGEAGELFF.

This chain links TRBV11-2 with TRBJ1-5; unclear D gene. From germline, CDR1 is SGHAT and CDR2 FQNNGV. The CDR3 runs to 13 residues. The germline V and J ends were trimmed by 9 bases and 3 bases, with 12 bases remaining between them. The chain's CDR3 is CASSREANQPQHF. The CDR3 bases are TGTGCCAGTTCGAGGGAGGCCAATCAGCCCCAGCATTTT. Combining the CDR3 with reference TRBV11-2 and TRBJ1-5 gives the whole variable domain EAGVAQSPRYKIIEKRQSVAFWCNPISGHATLYWYQQILGQGPKLLIQFQNNGVVDDSQLPKDRFSAERLKGVDSTLKIQPAKLEDSAVYLCASSREANQPQHFGDGTRLSIL.

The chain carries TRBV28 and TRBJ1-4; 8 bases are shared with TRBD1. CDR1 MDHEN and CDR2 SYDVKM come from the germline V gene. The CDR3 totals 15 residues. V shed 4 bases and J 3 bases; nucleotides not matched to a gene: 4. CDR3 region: CASSSRTGPNEKLFF. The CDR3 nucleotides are TGTGCCAGCAGTTCCAGGACAGGGCCTAATGAAAAACTGTTTTTT.

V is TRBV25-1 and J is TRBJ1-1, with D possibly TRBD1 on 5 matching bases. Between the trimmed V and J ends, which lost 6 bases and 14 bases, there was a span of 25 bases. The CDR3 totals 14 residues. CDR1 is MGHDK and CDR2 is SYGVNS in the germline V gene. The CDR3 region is CASRTDLQSLRYFF. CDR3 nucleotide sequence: TGTGCCAGCAGGACAGACCTTCAGTCACTGAGGTACTTCTTT.

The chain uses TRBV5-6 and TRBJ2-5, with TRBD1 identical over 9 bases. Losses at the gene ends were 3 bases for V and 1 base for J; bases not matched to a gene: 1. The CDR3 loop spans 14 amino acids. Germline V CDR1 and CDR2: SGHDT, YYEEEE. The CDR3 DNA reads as TGTGCCAGCAGCTCGGGACAGGGCCAAGAGACCCAGTACTTC. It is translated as CASSSGQGQETQYF.

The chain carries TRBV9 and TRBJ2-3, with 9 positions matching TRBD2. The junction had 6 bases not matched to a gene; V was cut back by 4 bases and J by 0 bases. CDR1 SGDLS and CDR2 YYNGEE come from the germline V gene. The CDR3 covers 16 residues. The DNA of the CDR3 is TGTGCCAGCAGCTCCACTAGCGGGCTCAGCACAGATACGCAGTATTTT. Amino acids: CASSSTSGLSTDTQYF.

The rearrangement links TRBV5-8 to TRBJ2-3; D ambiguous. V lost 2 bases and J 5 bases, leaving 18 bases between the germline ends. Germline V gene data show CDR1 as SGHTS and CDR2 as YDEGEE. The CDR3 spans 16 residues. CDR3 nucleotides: TGTGCCAGCAGCTTTGGCGCCTTTACCCGCGGAGATACGCAGTATTTT. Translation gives CASSFGAFTRGDTQYF.

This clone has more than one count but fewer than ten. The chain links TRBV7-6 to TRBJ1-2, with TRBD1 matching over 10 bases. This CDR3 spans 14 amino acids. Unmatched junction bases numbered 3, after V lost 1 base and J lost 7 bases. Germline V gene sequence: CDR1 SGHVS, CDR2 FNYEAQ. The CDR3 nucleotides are TGTGCCAGCAGCTTAGGACAGGGGGCTAGTGGCTACACCTTC. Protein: CASSLGQGASGYTF.

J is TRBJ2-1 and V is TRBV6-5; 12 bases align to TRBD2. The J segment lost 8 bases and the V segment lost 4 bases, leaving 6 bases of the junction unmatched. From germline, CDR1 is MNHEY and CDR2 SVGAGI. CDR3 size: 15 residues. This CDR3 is CASSWTSGEGDEQFF. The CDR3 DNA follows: TGTGCCAGCAGTTGGACTAGCGGGGAGGGGGATGAGCAGTTCTTC.

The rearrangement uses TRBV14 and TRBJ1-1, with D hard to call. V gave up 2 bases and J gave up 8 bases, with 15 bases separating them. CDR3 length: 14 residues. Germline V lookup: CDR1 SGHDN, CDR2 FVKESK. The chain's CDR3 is CASSQPGRREEAFF. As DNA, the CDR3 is TGTGCCAGCAGCCAACCCGGGAGACGGGAAGAAGCTTTCTTT.

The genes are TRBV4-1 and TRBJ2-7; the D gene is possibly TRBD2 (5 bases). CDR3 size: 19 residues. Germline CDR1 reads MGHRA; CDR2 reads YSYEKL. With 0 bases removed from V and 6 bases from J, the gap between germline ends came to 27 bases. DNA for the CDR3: TGCGCCAGCAGCCAAGATACGTCGACCTCGGACTCCTTCCTGGTCGAGCAGTACTTC. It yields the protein CASSQDTSTSDSFLVEQYF.

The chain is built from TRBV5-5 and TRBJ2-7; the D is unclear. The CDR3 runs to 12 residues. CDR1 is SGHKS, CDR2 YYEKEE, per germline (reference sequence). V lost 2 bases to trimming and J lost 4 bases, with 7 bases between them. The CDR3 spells CASSFDGYEQYF. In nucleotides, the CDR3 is TGTGCCAGCAGCTTCGACGGGTACGAGCAGTACTTC.

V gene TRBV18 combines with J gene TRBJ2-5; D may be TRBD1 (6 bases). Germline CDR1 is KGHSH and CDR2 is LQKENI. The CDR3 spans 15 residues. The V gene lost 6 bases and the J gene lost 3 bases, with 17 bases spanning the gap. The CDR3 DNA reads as TGTGCCAGCTCCCCAGGACGGGACAAAGAAGAGACCCAGTACTTC. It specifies CASSPGRDKEETQYF.

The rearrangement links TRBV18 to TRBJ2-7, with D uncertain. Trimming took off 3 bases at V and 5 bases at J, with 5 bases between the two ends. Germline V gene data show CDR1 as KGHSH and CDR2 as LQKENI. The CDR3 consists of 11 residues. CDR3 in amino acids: CASSPEHEQYF. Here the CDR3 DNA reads TGTGCCAGCTCACCGGAGCACGAGCAGTACTTC.

CDR3: CASSPGTVKTEQFF. The CDR3, as DNA: TGTGCCAGCAGTCCCGGGACAGTAAAGACTGAGCAGTTCTTC. This chain joins TRBV6-6 and TRBJ2-1; 7 nucleotides match TRBD1. Germline loops: CDR1 MNHNY, CDR2 SVGAGI (reference sequence). The CDR3 has 14 residues. With V trimmed by 5 bases and J by 9 bases, 10 bases remained unmatched.

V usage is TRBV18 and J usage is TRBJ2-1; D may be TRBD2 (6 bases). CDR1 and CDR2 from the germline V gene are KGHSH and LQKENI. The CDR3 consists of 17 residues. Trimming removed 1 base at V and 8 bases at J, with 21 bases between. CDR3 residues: CASSPLGASELFDEQFF. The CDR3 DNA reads TGTGCCAGCTCACCACTTGGGGCTAGCGAGTTGTTCGATGAGCAGTTCTTC. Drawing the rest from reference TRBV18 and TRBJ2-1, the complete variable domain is NAGVMQNPRHLVRRRGQEARLRCSPMKGHSHVYWYRQLPEEGLKFMVYLQKENIIDESGMPKERFSAEFPKEGPSILRIQQVVRGDSAAYFCASSPLGASELFDEQFFGPGTRLTVL.